This TCR beta chain came from a study of T cell responses to AZD1222 COVID-19 vaccine. Study-level points and caveats: The number of AZD1222 recipients seropositive at baseline was only five or six. Spike was spanned by vaccine-associated CD4 TCRs, which were dominant at 160-218 and 743-854. Spike-specific TCR repertoires showed rising breadth and depth after two AZD1222 doses. Variant regions that are unmutated are reportedly the target of nearly half of spike-specific TCRs.

J gave up 0 bases and V 6 bases, and 5 bases lay outside the gene matches. The CDR3 extends over 15 amino acids. Looked up from germline, CDR1 is ENHRY and CDR2 is SYGVKD. Repertoires were generated with immunoSEQ multiplex PCR, while TCRdb's copy carries only in-frame clones and drops some. In the table there are fewer than 55,000 clones, approximately 79% of which are singletons. With respect to this clone: Its antigen remains unknown.

Sequences were derived from peripheral blood, sampled on day 0 of MenACWY control vaccination. The chain is built from TRBV10-3 and TRBJ1-5, with TRBD1 identical over 7 bases. The origin of this receptor is an adult in good health. The CDR3, as DNA: TGTGCCATCAGCCGGACAGGAGATAGCAATCAGCCCCAGCATTTT. It is translated as CAISRTGDSNQPQHF.